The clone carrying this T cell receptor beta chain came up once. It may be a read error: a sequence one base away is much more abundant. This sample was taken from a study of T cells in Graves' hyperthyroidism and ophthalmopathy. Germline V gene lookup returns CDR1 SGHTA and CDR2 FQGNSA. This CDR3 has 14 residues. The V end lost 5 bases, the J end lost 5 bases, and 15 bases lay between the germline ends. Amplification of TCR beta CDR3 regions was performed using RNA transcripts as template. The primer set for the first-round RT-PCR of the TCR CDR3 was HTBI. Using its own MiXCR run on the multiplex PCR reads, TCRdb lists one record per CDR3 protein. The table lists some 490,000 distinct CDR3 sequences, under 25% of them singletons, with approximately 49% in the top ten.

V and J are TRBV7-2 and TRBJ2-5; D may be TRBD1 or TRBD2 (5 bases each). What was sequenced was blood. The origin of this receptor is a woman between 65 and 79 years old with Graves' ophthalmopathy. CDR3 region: CASSPGGFDETQYF. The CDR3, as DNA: TGTGCCAGCAGCCCTGGGGGATTTGATGAGACCCAGTACTTC.